This TCR beta chain was recorded in a study of blood T cell repertoires in COVID-19. About the research overall: The cDNA or gDNA used as material had been derived from T cells, B-cell-depleted T cells, or PBMCs.

This CDR3 contains 13 residues. V lost 5 bases and J lost 6, with 12 bases in between. The V gene's germline CDR1 is MNHEY and CDR2 SVGAGI. Recruited during active infection, patients (from Seattle) were subsequently followed longitudinally. Authors' methods: Reference gene primers were amplified, and this amplification served to estimate nucleated cell counts. The assay was immunoSEQ multiplex PCR, and TCRdb's table has in-frame clones only and misses some. The V and J calls and clone size were taken over from that table, and D and trimming were inferred from the DNA. There are 270,000 or so clones in the sample; 90% occur only once, and approximately 2.1% lies in the top ten.

The TCR sequence derives from a woman aged 55-69 years with COVID-19, enrolled during active disease. The rearrangement joins TRBV6-5 to TRBJ2-3; no reliable D call. Material for sequencing was peripheral blood. CDR3 sequence: CASSPSQADTQYF. The CDR3 region has the DNA TGTGCCAGCAGTCCCTCGCAGGCGGATACGCAGTATTTT.